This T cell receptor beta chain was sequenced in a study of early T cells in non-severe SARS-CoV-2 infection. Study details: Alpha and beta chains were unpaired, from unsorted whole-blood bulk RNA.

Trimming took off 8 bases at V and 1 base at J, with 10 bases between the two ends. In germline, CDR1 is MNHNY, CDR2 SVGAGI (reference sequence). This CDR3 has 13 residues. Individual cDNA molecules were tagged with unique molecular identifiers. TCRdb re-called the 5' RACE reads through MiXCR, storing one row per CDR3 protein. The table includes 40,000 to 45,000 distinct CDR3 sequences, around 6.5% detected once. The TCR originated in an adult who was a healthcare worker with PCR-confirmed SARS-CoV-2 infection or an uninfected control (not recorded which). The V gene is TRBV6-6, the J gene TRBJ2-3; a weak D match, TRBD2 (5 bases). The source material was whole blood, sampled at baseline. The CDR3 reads CASGGVGTDTQYF. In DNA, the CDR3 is TGTGCCAGCGGAGGAGTGGGCACAGATACGCAGTATTTT.